This T cell receptor beta chain was recorded in a study of T cells in Graves' hyperthyroidism and ophthalmopathy. This clonotype has only a few counts. The junction departs from germline at one end; a sequencing error may be responsible. The germline V gene encodes CDR1 LGHNT and CDR2 FRNRAP. The length of the CDR3 is 16 residues. TCR beta CDR3 sequences were amplified from RNA transcripts. With the HTBI primer set, the TCR CDR3 went through a first round of RT-PCR. TCRdb re-analysed the multiplex PCR reads in MiXCR, keeping a single row per CDR3 protein. Among around 620,000 distinct CDR3 sequences listed, roughly 17% were seen once.

The chain couples TRBV12-5 to TRBJ2-2, with 7 bases identical to TRBD2. The specimen sequenced was blood. The sequence derives from a woman in her 30s with Graves' hyperthyroidism. The CDR3 is CASCFSRAGEAGELFF. The CDR3 DNA follows: TGTGCTAGTTGTTTTAGTCGGGCGGGAGAAGCCGGGGAGCTGTTTTTT.